Listed here is a single TCR beta chain. The CDR3 runs 16 residues. V trimming: 6 bases; J trimming: 3 bases; junction bases outside the gene matches: 12. CDR1 and CDR2 from the germline V gene are KGHSH and LQKENI. This sample is part of a study of blood T cells in healthy people across ages. A second PCR, run for roughly 7 to 11 cycles, used a sample-barcoded 5' primer plus a J-beta primer mix. In TCRdb, the 5' RACE reads were re-called with MiXCR into one record per CDR3 protein. Found here are some 1.6 million distinct CDR3 sequences, roughly 32% of them singletons; the top ten hold 11%. The material sequenced was blood. The receptor was isolated from a woman in her twenties or thirties in good health. The chain couples TRBV18 to TRBJ2-3; TRBD2 matches 7 bases. CDR3 region: CASSPRTRGETDTQYF. CDR3 bases: TGTGCCAGCTCCCCCAGGACTAGAGGGGAGACAGATACGCAGTATTTT.